The sequence of this TCR beta chain was determined in a study of shared clonotypes between healthy human individuals. Findings of the study overall: In contrast to clonotypes shared by all four donors, non-shared clonotypes had lower generation probabilities. In general, naive subsets displayed greater estimated richness than memory subsets did.

At deep level, the assay was performed. Under the authors' procedure: With immunoSEQ giving junction-only sequences and no quality scores, filtering differed. The method was immunoSEQ multiplex PCR; TCRdb's version includes in-frame clones alone and lacks a portion of them. The V and J calls and clone size are taken from that table; D and trimming were inferred from the DNA. The top ten clones hold more than 0.95% of a sample with roughly 2 million clones, about 95% of them seen once. The CDR3 has 14 residues. J lost 7 bases, V lost 6 bases, and 9 bases had no gene match. Germline V lookup: CDR1 MNHNS, CDR2 SASEGT. With regard to this clone: The antigen remains unidentified.

Naive CD8 cells lacked CD45RO and underwent positive selection for CCR7, leaving out terminally differentiated effector memory CD45RA+ cells. The chain couples TRBV6-1 to TRBJ1-5; 7 bases align to TRBD1. Sequencing was done on a sample of naive CD8+ T cells sorted from blood. This receptor was obtained from a man between 18 and 29 years old in good health. The CDR3 nucleotides are TGTGCCAGCAGCTTAGGGGGCAGCGAGCAGCCCCAGCATTTT. Protein product: CASSLGGSEQPQHF.